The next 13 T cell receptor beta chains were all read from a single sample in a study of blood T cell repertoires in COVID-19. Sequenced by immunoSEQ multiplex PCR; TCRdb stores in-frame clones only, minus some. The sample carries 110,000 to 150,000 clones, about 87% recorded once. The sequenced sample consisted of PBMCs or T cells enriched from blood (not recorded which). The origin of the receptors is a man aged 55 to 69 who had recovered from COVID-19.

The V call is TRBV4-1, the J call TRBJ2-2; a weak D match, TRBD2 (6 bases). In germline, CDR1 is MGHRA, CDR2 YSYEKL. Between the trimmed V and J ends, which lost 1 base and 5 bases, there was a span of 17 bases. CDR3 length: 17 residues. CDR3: CASSQAPLAAATGELFF. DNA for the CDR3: TGCGCCAGCAGCCAAGCTCCCTTAGCGGCAGCTACCGGGGAGCTGTTTTTT.

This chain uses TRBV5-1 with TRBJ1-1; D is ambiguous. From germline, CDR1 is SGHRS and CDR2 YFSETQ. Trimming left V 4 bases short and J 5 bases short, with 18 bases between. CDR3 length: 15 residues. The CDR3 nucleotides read TGCGCCAGCAGCCCGAGAGATGCGGCCGTGACTGAAGCTTTCTTT. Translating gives CASSPRDAAVTEAFF.

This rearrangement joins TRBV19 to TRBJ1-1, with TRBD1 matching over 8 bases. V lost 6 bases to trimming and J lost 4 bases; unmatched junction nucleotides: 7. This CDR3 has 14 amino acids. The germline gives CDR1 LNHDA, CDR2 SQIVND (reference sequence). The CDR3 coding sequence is TGTGCCAGTAGACAAACAGGGGGGATCACTGAAGCTTTCTTT. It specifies CASRQTGGITEAFF.

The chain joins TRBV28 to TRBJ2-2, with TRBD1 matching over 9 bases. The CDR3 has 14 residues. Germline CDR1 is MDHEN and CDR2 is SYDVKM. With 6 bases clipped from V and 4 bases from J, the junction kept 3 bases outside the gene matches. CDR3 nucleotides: TGTGCCAGCAGCACGACAGGGGGCACCGGGGAGCTGTTTTTT. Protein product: CASSTTGGTGELFF. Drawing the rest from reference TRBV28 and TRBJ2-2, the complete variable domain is DVKVTQSSRYLVKRTGEKVFLECVQDMDHENMFWYRQDPGLGLRLIYFSYDVKMKEKGDIPEGYSVSREKKERFSLILESASTNQTSMYLCASSTTGGTGELFFGEGSRLTVL.

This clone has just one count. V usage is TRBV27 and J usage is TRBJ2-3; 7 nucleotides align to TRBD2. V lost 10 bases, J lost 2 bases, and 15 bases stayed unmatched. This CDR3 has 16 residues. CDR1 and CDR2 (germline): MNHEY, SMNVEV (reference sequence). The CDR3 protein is CATTPGRRGITDTQYF. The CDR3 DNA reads TGTGCCACCACCCCCGGGAGGAGGGGCATCACAGATACGCAGTATTTT.

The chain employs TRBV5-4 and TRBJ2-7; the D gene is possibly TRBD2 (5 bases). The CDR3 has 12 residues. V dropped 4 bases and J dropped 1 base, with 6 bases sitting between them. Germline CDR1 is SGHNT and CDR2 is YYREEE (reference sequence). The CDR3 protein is CASSRESYEQYF. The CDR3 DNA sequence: TGTGCCAGCAGCCGGGAATCCTACGAGCAGTACTTC.

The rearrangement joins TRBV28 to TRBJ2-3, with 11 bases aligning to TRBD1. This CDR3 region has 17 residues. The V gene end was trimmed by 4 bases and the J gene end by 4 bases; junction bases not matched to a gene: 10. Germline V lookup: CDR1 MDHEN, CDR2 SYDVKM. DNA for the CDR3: TGTGCCAGCAGTTCCCCGGCCCGGACAGGGGGCGCAGATACGCAGTATTTT. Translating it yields CASSSPARTGGADTQYF.

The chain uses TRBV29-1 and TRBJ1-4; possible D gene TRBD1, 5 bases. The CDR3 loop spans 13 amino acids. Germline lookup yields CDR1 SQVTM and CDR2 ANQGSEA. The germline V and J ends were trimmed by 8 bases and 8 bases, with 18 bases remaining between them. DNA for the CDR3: TGCAGCTCCTTGAAGGGGCCCGGGGAAAAACTGTTTTTT. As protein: CSSLKGPGEKLFF.

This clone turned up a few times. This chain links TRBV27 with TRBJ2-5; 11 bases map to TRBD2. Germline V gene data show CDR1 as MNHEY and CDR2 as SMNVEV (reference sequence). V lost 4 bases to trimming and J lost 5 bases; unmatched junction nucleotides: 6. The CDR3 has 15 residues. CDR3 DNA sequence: TGTGCCAGCAGTTCCTATACTAGCGGGAGTGAGACCCAGTACTTC. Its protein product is CASSSYTSGSETQYF.

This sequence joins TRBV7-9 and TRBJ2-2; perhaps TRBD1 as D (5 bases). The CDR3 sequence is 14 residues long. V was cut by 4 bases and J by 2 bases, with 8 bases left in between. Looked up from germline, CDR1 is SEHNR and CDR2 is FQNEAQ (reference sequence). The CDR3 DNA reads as TGTGCCAGCAGCTGGGGCGGAAACACCGGGGAGCTGTTTTTT. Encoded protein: CASSWGGNTGELFF.

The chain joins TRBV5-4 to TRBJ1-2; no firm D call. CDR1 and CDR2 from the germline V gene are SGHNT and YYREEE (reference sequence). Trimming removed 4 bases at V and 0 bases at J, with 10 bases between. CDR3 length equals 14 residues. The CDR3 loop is CASSPSQSNYGYTF. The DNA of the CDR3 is TGTGCCAGCAGCCCATCCCAGTCTAACTATGGCTACACCTTC.

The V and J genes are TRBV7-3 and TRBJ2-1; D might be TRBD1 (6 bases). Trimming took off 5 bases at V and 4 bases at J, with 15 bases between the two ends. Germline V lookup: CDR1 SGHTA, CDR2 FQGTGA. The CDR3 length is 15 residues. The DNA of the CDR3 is TGTGCCAGCAGCCCTAGGGGGAGCGTTTACAATGAGCAGTTCTTC. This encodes CASSPRGSVYNEQFF.

The CDR3 loop reads CAISGGGSYNEQFF. CDR3 nucleotides: TGTGCCATCAGTGGCGGGGGCTCCTACAATGAGCAGTTCTTC. The rearrangement joins TRBV10-3 to TRBJ2-1; 7 bases fit TRBD2. This CDR3 has 14 residues. Germline CDR1 is ENHRY and CDR2 is SYGVKD. V lost 4 bases to trimming and J lost 0 bases; unmatched junction nucleotides: 0.